This TCR beta chain was identified during a study of human T cells and chemical hapten exposure. TCRdb re-called the RACE reads with MiXCR, one entry per CDR3 protein. The sample has 350,000 to 400,000 distinct CDR3 sequences, about 6% seen once. This clonotype appeared a few times. Stated time point: patch test 2, 6 weeks after DPC sensitization. Noted treatment: therapeutic diphenylcyclopropenone sensitization with weekly scalp DPC. This receptor was obtained from a woman aged 18 to 35 with alopecia areata. Some clones in this sample may be carry-over from other donors' samples. The sequencing here drew on whole blood, taken in connection with sensitization to the hapten diphenylcyclopropenone (DPC).

CDR3: CASRRGPAVNTEAFF. The CDR3 region has the DNA TGTGCCAGCCGGCGGGGCCCAGCAGTGAACACTGAAGCTTTCTTT. The V gene is TRBV9, the J gene TRBJ1-1; D may be TRBD1 (5 bases). V lost 7 bases, J lost 0 bases, and 16 bases lay in between. The V gene's germline CDR1 is SGDLS and CDR2 YYNGEE. This CDR3 has 15 residues.